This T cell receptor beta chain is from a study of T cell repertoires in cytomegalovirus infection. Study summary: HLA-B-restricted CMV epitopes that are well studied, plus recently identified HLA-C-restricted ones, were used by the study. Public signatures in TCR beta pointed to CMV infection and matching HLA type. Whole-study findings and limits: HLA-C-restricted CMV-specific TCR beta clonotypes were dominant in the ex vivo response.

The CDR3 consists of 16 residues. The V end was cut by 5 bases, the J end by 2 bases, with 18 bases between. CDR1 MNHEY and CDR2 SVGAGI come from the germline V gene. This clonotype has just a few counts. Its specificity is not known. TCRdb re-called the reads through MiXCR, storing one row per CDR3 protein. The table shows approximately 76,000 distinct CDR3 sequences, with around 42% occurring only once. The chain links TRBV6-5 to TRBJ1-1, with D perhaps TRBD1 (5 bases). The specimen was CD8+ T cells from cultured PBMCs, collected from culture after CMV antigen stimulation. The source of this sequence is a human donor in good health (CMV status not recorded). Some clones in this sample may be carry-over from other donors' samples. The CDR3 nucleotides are TGTGCCAGCAGTCTACAGGTTTTTGCCGATAACACTGAAGCTTTCTTT. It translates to CASSLQVFADNTEAFF.